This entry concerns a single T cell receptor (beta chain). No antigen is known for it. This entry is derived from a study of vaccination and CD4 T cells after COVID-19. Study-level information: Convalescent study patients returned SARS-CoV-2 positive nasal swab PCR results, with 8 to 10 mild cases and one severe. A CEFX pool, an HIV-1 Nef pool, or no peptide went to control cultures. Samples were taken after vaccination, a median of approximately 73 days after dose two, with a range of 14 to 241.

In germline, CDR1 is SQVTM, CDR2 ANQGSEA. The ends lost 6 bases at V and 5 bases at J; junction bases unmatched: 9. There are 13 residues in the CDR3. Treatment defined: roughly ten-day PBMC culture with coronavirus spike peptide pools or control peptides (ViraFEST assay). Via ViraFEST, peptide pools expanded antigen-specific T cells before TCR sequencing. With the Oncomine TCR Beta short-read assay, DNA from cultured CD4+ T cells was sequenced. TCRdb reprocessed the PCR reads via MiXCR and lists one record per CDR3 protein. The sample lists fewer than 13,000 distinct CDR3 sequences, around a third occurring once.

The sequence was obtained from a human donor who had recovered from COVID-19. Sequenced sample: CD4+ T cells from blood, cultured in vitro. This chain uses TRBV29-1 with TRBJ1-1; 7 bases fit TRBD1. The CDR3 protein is CSVTDRADTEAFF. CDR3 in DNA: TGCAGCGTCACTGACAGGGCTGATACTGAAGCTTTCTTT.